The T cell receptor (beta chain) under discussion was sequenced for a study of Graves' ophthalmopathy and Graves' hyperthyroidism (dated 2018 in TCRdb). About the study as a whole: A patient counted as having stable hyperthyroidism if there was no progression to ophthalmopathy within 18 months of follow-up. TCR beta repertoire signatures were used to distinguish Graves' ophthalmopathy from Graves' hyperthyroidism and to predict progression to ophthalmopathy. In total, over 130 blood samples were TCR-sequenced: roughly 45 ophthalmopathy, some 75 hyperthyroidism and approximately 17 hyperthyroidism-to-ophthalmopathy patients. A discovery set of 100 patients (around 45 ophthalmopathy, 55 to 60 stable hyperthyroidism) was enrolled to explore V-J signatures distinguishing ophthalmopathy from hyperthyroidism. An independent validation cohort was composed of roughly 18 hyperthyroidism patients and around 16 patients who later progressed from hyperthyroidism to ophthalmopathy. T-cell repertoires of thyroid tissue and blood were compared in a handful of hyperthyroidism patients. Following sampling, methimazole starting at 30 mg daily was administered to hyperthyroidism patients, and high-dose intravenous methylprednisolone was administered to ophthalmopathy patients. What the authors observed across the whole study: Most expanded thyroid clonotypes with a frequency above 0.001 also appeared in blood, which suggests that blood repertoires may reflect the immune response in the thyroid. Sample size was not statistically predetermined, and group allocation was not concealed from the investigators. Ophthalmopathy was separated from stable hyperthyroidism by the 13-signature model with roughly 88% sensitivity and less than 82% specificity in cross-validation and with 80%/75% in the test set. In validation, the model predicted ophthalmopathy progression with about 71% sensitivity and roughly 72% specificity; some twelve predicted patients were CT-confirmed with GO in a median of approximately six months.

In its sample, this clonotype was seen many times. Its binding antigen is unknown. Possible read error: a much larger clone is one base away. Hyperthyroidism patients were newly diagnosed, were aged 18 to 65 years, and had a disease duration under 2 months. Patients with other autoimmune diseases, uncontrolled infections, pregnancy or lactation were excluded from the study. Diagnosis was based on clinical symptoms, serum thyroxine, TRAb, thyroid ultrasound and orbital computed tomography. Trizol reagent was used to extract the total RNA, and its quality was then checked on an Agilent 2100 Bioanalyzer. For repertoire sequencing, the TCR beta CDR3 regions were amplified from RNA transcripts. The first round was an RT-PCR using HTBI primers with the Qiagen OneStep RT-PCR kit, and this first round was followed by a second-round multiplex PCR, then size selection and purification. Sequencing of the libraries was carried out on an Illumina HiSeq2000 in paired-end mode with 100 bp reads. The published analysis was carried out like this. SOAPnuke was used to process the reads, removing any read that contained adapters or uncalled bases, had a mean Phred below 15, or lacked an exact match to the constant primer or identifier. COPE v1.2.5 was used to merge high-quality paired reads. Each unique nucleotide sequence was defined as a clonotype, and clonotypes were aligned to IMGT TRB V, D and J references with MiTCR v1.1. Only V-J combinations with frequency above 0.0001 were analysed, covering over 98% of repertoires. For each V-J combination, a TCR clonal expansion and chaos score was defined as F50 clonal expansion divided by the chaos observed in the TCRdist matrix. Welch's t-statistics and random forest were used to reduce features to over ten V-J combinations, which were fed into a naive Bayes classifier. Thyroid-blood repertoire similarity was quantified with the Morisita-Horn index. TCRdb trimmed the raw reads at Q25, called clones with MiXCR and kept productive beta chains. Identical CDR3 protein sequences are pooled into one entry, listed with their most common genes and DNA. TCRdb, not the authors, supplied the V and J calls. Recorded for this sample are about 550,000 distinct CDR3 sequences; less than 45% of them occurred a single time. The ten most abundant clones make up 4% to 5% of the sample.

Reading from cysteine to phenylalanine, the CDR3 counts 14 amino acids. Solely the CDR3 DNA is kept, with 42 bases framed from the first base. CDR1 and CDR2, per the germline V gene (reference sequence), are LNHNV and YYDKDF. The V and J genes are TRBV15 and TRBJ1-2; the D gene is perhaps TRBD1, on 6 matching bases. The source material was peripheral blood or thyroid tissue (not recorded which). This sequence originates from an adult man with Graves' hyperthyroidism. The nucleotide sequence is TGTGCCATCAGCAGAGATCTAGTACAGGGTGGCTACACCTTC. This codes for CAISRDLVQGGYTF.